This T cell receptor (beta chain) was sequenced in a study of shared clonotypes between healthy human individuals. V lost 4 bases and J lost 5; bases outside the gene matches: 27. The CDR3 consists of 21 residues. Germline assignment: CDR1 KGHSH and CDR2 LQKENI. TCRdb's table, derived via immunoSEQ multiplex PCR, lists solely in-frame clones and lacks some. The table includes a few million clones, more than 80% detected once. Sequenced: naive CD4+ T cells sorted from blood. Stated subset: CD45RA+ positively selected. The chain joins TRBV18 to TRBJ1-1, with TRBD1 identical over 8 bases. The sequence derives from a man aged 18-30 years in good health. Written as DNA, the CDR3 is TGTGCCAGCTCACTACCACCCCGGACAGGGTATGGAGTCCCCTTGAGAACTGAAGCTTTCTTT. Translating it yields CASSLPPRTGYGVPLRTEAFF.